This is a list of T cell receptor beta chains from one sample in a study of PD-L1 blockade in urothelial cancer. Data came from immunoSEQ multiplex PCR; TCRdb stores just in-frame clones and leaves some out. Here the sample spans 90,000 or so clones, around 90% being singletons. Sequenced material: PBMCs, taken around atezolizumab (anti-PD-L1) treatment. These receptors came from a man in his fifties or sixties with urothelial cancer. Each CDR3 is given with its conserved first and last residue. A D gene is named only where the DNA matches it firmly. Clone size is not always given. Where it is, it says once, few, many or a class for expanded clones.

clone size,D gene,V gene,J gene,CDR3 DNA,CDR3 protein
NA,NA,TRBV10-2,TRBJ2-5,TGCGCCAGCAGTGAGGACTGGCGGATAGAGACCCAGTACTTC,CASSEDWRIETQYF
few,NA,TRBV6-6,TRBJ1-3,TGTGCCAGCAGCCAAGCGGGGGGTGGAAACACCATATATTTT,CASSQAGGGNTIYF
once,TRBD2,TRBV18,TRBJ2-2,TGTGCCAGCTCACCACCGTCTAGCGGGTCCACCGGGGAGCTGTTTTTT,CASSPPSSGSTGELFF
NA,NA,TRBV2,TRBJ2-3,TGTGCCAGCAGTGCCCAGGTCCCCACAGATACGCAGTATTTT,CASSAQVPTDTQYF
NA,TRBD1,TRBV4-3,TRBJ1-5,TGCGCCAGCAGCCAAGGACAGGGGGAACAGCCCCAGCATTTT,CASSQGQGEQPQHF
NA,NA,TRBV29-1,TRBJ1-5,TGCAGCGTGGGAGAAAATAGCAATCAGCCCCAGCATTTT,CSVGENSNQPQHF
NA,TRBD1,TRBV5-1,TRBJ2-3,TGCGCCAGCAGCACGGACAGGGCTAGCACAGATACGCAGTATTTT,CASSTDRASTDTQYF
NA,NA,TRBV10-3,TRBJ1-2,TGTGCCATGGCCCCAGGAGGGGACTATGGCTACACCTTC,CAMAPGGDYGYTF
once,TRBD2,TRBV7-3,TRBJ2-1,TGTGCCAGCAGCTTAACGGGTACCCCCATAGCGGGAGAGGGGGGCAATGAGCAGTTCTTC,CASSLTGTPIAGEGGNEQFF
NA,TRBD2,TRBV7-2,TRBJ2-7,TGTGCCAGCAGCTTAGTGGCTAGCGGGGGAAACTACGAGCAGTACTTC,CASSLVASGGNYEQYF
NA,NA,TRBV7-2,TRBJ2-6,TGTGCCAGCAGCATACTACTTAGCTCTGGGGCCAACGTCCTGACTTTC,CASSILLSSGANVLTF
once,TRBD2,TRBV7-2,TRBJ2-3,TGTGCCAGCAGCTTAAGAGCGGGGGGGCAAGCAGATACGCAGTATTTT,CASSLRAGGQADTQYF
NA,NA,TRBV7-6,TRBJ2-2,TGTGCCAGCAGCCTCACTCTTGAGGTAGGTTCGGGGGAGCTGTTTTTT,CASSLTLEVGSGELFF
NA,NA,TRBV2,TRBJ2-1,TGTGCCAGCATGGAGACTAGAAGCAATGAGCAGTTCTTC,CASMETRSNEQFF
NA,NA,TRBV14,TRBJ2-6,TGTGCCAGCAGCCAAGAAGGGGGATTTGCGAGGTCTGGGGCCAACGTCCTGACTTTC,CASSQEGGFARSGANVLTF
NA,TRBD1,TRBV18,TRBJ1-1,TGTGCCAGCTCTGGACAGGGCCAGGTCACTGAAGCTTTCTTT,CASSGQGQVTEAFF
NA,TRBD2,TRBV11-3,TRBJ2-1,TGTGCCAGCAGCCGGGCTAGCGGGGGGGTTATCGAGCAGTTCTTC,CASSRASGGVIEQFF
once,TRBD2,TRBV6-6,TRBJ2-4,TGTGCCAGCAGTCGACTAGCGGGAGGGATCCCAAACATTCAGTACTTC,CASSRLAGGIPNIQYF
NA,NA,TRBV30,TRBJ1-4,TGTGCCTGGAGTGGGTCCGCCCGGGAAAAACTGTTTTTT,CAWSGSAREKLFF
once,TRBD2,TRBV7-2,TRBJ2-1,TGTGCCAGCAGCCCTAGCGGGAGCTCCTACAATGAGCAGTTCTTC,CASSPSGSSYNEQFF
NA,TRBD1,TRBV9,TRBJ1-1,TGTGCCAACAGCTCGGGGACAGGGGACGCCGCGAACACTGAAGCTTTCTTT,CANSSGTGDAANTEAFF
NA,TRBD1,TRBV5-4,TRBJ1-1,TGTGCCAGCAGCCCCGGGACAGGGGGCCACACTGAAGCTTTCTTT,CASSPGTGGHTEAFF
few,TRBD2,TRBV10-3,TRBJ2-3,TGTGCCATCAGTGAGTCGGTGGCTAGCGGCAGCACAGATACGCAGTATTTT,CAISESVASGSTDTQYF
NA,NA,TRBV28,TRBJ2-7,TGTGCCAGCAGGGGCCGGATGTCTGGGCTCTACGAGCAGTACTTC,CASRGRMSGLYEQYF
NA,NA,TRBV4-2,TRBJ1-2,TGTGCCAGCAGCCAAGGTATCGAGGTGAGCTACACCTTC,CASSQGIEVSYTF
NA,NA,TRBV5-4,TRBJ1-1,TGTGCCAGCAGATCCCAGACAGGGAACACTGAAGCTTTCTTT,CASRSQTGNTEAFF
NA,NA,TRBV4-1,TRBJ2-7,TGCGCCAGCAGCCCCACCCCGGGGGACAGAGCCTACGAGCAGTACTTC,CASSPTPGDRAYEQYF
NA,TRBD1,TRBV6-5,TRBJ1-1,TGTGCCAGCAGGGTAACAGGGGTAGGGAACACTGAAGCTTTCTTT,CASRVTGVGNTEAFF
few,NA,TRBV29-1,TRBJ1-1,TGCAGCGTCAGCGGGCCGGGTGAAGCTTTCTTT,CSVSGPGEAFF
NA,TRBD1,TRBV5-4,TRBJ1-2,TGTGCCAGCAGCATGAGGACAGGGGGCTTGGAGTATGGCTACACCTTC,CASSMRTGGLEYGYTF
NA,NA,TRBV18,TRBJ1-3,TGTGCCAGCTCACCCCCGACAGACTCTGGAAACACCATATATTTT,CASSPPTDSGNTIYF
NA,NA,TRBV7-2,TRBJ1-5,TGTGCCAGCAGCTTAAATTACGGCAGGGGTAATCAGCCCCAGCATTTT,CASSLNYGRGNQPQHF
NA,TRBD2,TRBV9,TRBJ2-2,TGTGCCAGCAGCTTCGGGCTAGCGGGGGAAACCGGGGAGCTGTTTTTT,CASSFGLAGETGELFF
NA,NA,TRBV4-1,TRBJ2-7,TGCGCCAGCAGCCAAGATTATAGTTGGGAGCAGTACTTC,CASSQDYSWEQYF
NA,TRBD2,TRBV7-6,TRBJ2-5,TGTGCCAGCAGCTTTGGACTAGCGGGGGGTCAGGGGACCCAGTACTTC,CASSFGLAGGQGTQYF
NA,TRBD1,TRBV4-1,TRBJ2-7,TGCGCCAGCAGCTACGAATCCGGACAGGGGTTCGAGCAGTACTTC,CASSYESGQGFEQYF
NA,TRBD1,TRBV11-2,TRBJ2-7,TGTGCCAGCAGCTTCCCGGGACAGAGGGTCAGTTGGTACTTC,CASSFPGQRVSWYF
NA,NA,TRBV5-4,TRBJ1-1,TGTGCCAGCACCGATACAGGGAACACTGAAGCTTTCTTT,CASTDTGNTEAFF
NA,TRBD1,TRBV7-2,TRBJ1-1,TGTGCCAGCAGCTTACAGGGGGCGGCGAGTACTGAAGCTTTCTTT,CASSLQGAASTEAFF
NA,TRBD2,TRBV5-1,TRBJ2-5,TGCGCCAGCAGCTTGAGCGGGACGGGGGAGACCCAGTACTTC,CASSLSGTGETQYF
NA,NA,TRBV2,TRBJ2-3,TGTGCCAGCAGGCCCCGAGAATATACGCAGTATTTT,CASRPREYTQYF
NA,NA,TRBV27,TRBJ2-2,TGTGCCAGCAGTTACAGAGTTACGAACACCGGGGAGCTGTTTTTT,CASSYRVTNTGELFF